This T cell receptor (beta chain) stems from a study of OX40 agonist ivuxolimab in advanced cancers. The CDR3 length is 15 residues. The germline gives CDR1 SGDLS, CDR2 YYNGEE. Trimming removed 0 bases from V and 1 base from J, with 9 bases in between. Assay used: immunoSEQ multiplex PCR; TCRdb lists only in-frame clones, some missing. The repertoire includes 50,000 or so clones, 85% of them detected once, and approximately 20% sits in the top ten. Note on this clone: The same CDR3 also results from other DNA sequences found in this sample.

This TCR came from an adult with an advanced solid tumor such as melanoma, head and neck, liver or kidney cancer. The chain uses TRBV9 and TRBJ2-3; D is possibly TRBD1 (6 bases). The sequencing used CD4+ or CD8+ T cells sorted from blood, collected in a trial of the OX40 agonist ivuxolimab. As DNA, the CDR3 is TGTGCCAGCAGCGTAGGAGGGGGTGGCACAGATACGCAGTATTTT. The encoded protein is CASSVGGGGTDTQYF. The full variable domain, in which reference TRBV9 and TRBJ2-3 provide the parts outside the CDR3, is DSGVTQTPKHLITATGQRVTLRCSPRSGDLSVYWYQQSLDQGLQFLIQYYNGEERAKGNILERFSAQQFPDLHSELNLSSLELGDSALYFCASSVGGGGTDTQYFGPGTRLTVL.